Listed below are T cell receptor beta chains from one sample, sequenced in a study of CD8 T cells in Susac syndrome. TCRdb re-derived calls from the immunoSEQ multiplex PCR reads in MiXCR, one entry per CDR3 protein. The sample gives about 76,000 distinct CDR3 sequences, approximately 94% of which show up once; around 0.45% is in the top ten. The material sequenced was CD8+ T cells from PBMCs. These receptors originate from a human donor with Susac syndrome. Both conserved end residues are part of each CDR3. A D gene is named only where the DNA matches it firmly. Rows give clone size only sometimes, using once, few, many, or a class for an expanded clone.

v_gene	abundance	j_gene	d_gene	CDR3nt	CDR3aa
TRBV7-2	once	TRBJ1-3	.	TGTGCCAGCAGCCGGTACTCTGAAAACACCATATATTTT	CASSRYSENTIYF
TRBV4-2	.	TRBJ1-1	.	TGTGCCAGCAGCCAACCCTCGAGGGGGTTTGAAGCTTTCTTT	CASSQPSRGFEAFF
TRBV2	.	TRBJ1-5	.	TGTGCCAGCAGGGTAGATGGGAGCAATCAGCCCCAGCATTTT	CASRVDGSNQPQHF
TRBV9	.	TRBJ2-5	TRBD1	TGTGCCAGCAGCCCCGGACAGGGTCAGGGAGAGACCCAGTACTTC	CASSPGQGQGETQYF
TRBV5-1	.	TRBJ2-2	.	TGCGCCAGCAGCTTGAATTCCGGGGAGCTGTTTTTT	CASSLNSGELFF
TRBV6-5	.	TRBJ1-1	.	TGTGCCAGCAGTTACTTCAGCGAGGACACTGAAGCTTTCTTT	CASSYFSEDTEAFF
TRBV28	once	TRBJ1-1	TRBD1	TGTGCCAGCAGTTTAATCTGGGACAGGAGGACGAACACTGAAGCTTTCTTT	CASSLIWDRRTNTEAFF
TRBV29-1	.	TRBJ1-2	.	TGCAGCGTTGATTACGGAAATGGCTACACCTTC	CSVDYGNGYTF
TRBV10-2	.	TRBJ2-3	.	TGCGCCAGCAGTGAGTGGCGGGGGCTCACAGATACGCAGTATTTT	CASSEWRGLTDTQYF
TRBV5-1	.	TRBJ2-5	.	TGCGCCACCCGGCAGAATCAAGAGACCCAGTACTTC	CATRQNQETQYF
TRBV6-2/TRBV6-3	once	TRBJ2-1	.	TGTGCCAGCAGCCGTAGGGAGAGCTCCTACAATGAGCAGTTCTTC	CASSRRESSYNEQFF
TRBV27	.	TRBJ1-5	.	TGTGCCAGCACGAAGCGGTGGGGGGTTCAGCCCCAGCATTTT	CASTKRWGVQPQHF
TRBV9	.	TRBJ1-1	.	TGTGCCAGCAGCCCCGGGGGACACCCGAACACTGAAGCTTTCTTT	CASSPGGHPNTEAFF
TRBV28	.	TRBJ1-2	.	TGTGCCATCGGGACGAGGCTTTATGGCTACACCTTC	CAIGTRLYGYTF